The T cell receptor beta chain under discussion was sequenced for a study of cytomegalovirus exposure and HLA in healthy donors. The study, taken as a whole, reports: Association of a missense DCLRE1C variant with TCR beta V- and J-gene trimming was reported in a later analysis. With further analysis later on, most CMV-associated TCR beta chains appeared HLA-restricted.

Though nominally healthy at sampling, donors likely had unrecorded immune exposures. Germline CDR1 and CDR2: SNHLY and FYNNEI. This CDR3 has 12 amino acids. V gave up 10 bases and J gave up 5 bases, with 14 bases separating them. This clone was recorded a few times. Its antigen remains unknown. Use of 60 Vbeta and 13 Jbeta primers characterized the PCR. Measured with immunoSEQ multiplex PCR; TCRdb has only the in-frame clones, and not every one. Of roughly 100,000 clones listed, more than 75% were seen once; the top ten hold 10%. This clonotype originated in a young woman in good health and CMV-seropositive. The chain employs TRBV2 and TRBJ1-2, with D hard to call. Sequenced input: PBMCs. The CDR3 loop reads CAIREGGYGYTF. In nucleotides, the CDR3 is TGTGCCATAAGGGAGGGTGGGTATGGCTACACCTTC.